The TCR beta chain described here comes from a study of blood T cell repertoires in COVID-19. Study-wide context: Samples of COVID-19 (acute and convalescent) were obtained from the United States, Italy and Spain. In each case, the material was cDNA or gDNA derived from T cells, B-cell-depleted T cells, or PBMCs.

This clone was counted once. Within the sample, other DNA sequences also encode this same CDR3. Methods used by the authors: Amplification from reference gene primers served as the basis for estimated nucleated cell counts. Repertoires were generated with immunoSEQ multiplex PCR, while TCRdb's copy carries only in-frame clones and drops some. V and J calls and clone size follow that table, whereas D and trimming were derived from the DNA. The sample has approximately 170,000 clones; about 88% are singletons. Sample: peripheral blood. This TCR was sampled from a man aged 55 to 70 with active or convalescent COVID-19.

This CDR3 reads CASSRQGANQPQHF. Written as DNA, the CDR3 is TGTGCCAGCAGCCGACAGGGGGCGAATCAGCCCCAGCATTTT. The chain uses TRBV6-5 and TRBJ1-5, with 10 bases that match TRBD1. The CDR3 spans 14 residues. V lost 6 bases, J lost 4 bases, and 3 bases stayed unmatched. Germline-derived CDR1 and CDR2 are MNHEY and SVGAGI.